This TCR beta chain came from a study of shared clonotypes between healthy human individuals. The overall study: CD4 naive and CD4 memory each took three plates per donor, while CD8 naive took two and CD8 memory one.

Germline V gene data show CDR1 as GTSNPN and CDR2 as SVGIG (reference sequence). The trim removed 2 bases at V and 1 base at J, leaving 11 bases unmatched. This CDR3 region has 16 residues. Authors' data handling: Filtering differed because ImmunoSEQ produced junction-only sequences that carried no quality scores. The table came from immunoSEQ multiplex PCR; TCRdb's copy has only in-frame clones and leaves some out. D and trimming were read from the DNA, whereas the V and J calls and clone size are those reported in that table. The sample has approximately 2.4 million clones; nearly 97% are singletons. There were no recent acute infections or vaccinations among the donors, who were healthy HIV-negative adults.

The V and J genes are TRBV30 and TRBJ2-7, with TRBD2 identical over 7 bases. Sequencing input: naive CD4+ T cells sorted from blood. Noted subset: CD45RA+ positively selected. This TCR was recovered from a man younger than 35 in good health. The CDR3 DNA reads as TGTGCCTGGAGTAGTCCATGGGGGGGATCATCCTACGAGCAGTACTTC. Translation: CAWSSPWGGSSYEQYF.